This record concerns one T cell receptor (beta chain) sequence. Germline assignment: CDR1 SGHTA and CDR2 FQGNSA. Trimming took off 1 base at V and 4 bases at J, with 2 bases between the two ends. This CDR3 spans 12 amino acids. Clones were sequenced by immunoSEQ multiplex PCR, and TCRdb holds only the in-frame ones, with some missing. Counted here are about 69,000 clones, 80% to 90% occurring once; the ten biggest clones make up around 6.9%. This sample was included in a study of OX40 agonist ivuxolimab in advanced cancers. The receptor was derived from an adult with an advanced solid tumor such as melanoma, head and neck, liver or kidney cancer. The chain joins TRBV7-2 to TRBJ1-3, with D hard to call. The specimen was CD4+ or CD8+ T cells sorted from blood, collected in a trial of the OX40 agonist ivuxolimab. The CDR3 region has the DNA TGTGCCAGCAGCTTAGAGGGAAACACCATATATTTT. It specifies CASSLEGNTIYF.